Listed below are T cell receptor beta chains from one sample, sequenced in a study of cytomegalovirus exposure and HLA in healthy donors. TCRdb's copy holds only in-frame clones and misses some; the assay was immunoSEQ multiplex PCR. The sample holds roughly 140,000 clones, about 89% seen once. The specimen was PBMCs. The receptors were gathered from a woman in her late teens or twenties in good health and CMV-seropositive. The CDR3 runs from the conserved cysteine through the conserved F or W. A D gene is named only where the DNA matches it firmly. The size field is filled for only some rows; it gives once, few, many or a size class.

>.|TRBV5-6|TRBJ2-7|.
CASRFDRGASYEQYF
TGTGCCAGCAGGTTCGATCGGGGGGCATCCTACGAGCAGTACTTC
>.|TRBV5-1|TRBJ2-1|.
CASSLGREFEQFF
TGCGCCAGCAGCTTGGGGAGGGAATTTGAGCAGTTCTTC
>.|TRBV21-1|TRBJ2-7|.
CASSKWGQGTYTYEQYF
.
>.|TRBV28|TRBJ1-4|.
CASRLVGDIGKLFF
TGTGCCAGCAGGCTAGTAGGGGACATAGGAAAACTGTTTTTT
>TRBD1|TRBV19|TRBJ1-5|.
CASSIPPQGSNQPQHF
TGTGCCAGTAGTATCCCCCCACAGGGGAGCAATCAGCCCCAGCATTTT
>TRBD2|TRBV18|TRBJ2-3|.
CASSPTTAAGADTQYF
TGTGCCAGCTCACCAACAACTGCGGCGGGGGCAGATACGCAGTATTTT
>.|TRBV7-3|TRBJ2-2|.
CASSFQGAGELFF
TGTGCCAGCAGCTTTCAGGGTGCCGGGGAGCTGTTTTTT
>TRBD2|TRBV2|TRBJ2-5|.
CASSESGSFGETQYF
TGTGCCAGCAGTGAAAGCGGGAGCTTCGGAGAGACCCAGTACTTC
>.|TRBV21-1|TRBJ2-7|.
CASSKRGDRENEQYF
TGTGCCAGCAGCAAACGGGGGGACAGGGAAAACGAGCAGTACTTC
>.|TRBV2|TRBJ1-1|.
CASSRRVGVEAFF
TGTGCCAGCAGTCGGAGGGTTGGAGTCGAAGCTTTCTTT
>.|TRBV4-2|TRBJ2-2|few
CASSQATGNTGELFF
TGTGCCAGCAGCCAAGCGACAGGAAACACCGGGGAGCTGTTTTTT
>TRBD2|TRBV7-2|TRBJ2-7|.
CASSLGLAEGLRREQYF
TGTGCCAGCAGCTTGGGGCTAGCGGAGGGTCTCCGGAGGGAGCAGTACTTC
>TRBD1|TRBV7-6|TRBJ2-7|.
CASSHTGDRSYEQYF
TGTGCCAGCAGTCACACAGGGGACAGGTCCTACGAGCAGTACTTC
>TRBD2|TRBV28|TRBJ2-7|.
CASSFPSGISSEQYF
TGTGCCAGCAGTTTCCCTAGCGGGATCTCCTCCGAGCAGTACTTC
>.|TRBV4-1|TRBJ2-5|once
CASSQDPGRVETQYF
TGCGCCAGCAGCCAAGATCCAGGGCGAGTCGAGACCCAGTACTTC
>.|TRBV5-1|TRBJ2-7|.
CASSSTGSHEQYF
TGCGCCAGCAGCTCCACAGGGTCCCACGAGCAGTACTTC
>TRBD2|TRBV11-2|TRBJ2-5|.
CASSLDGRDPQETQYF
TGTGCCAGCAGCTTAGATGGGAGGGACCCCCAAGAGACCCAGTACTTC
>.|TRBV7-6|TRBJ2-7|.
CASSLGREQYF
TGTGCCAGCAGCTTAGGGCGGGAGCAGTACTTC
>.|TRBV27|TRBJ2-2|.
CASSLGQGKRAGELFF
TGTGCCAGCAGTTTAGGTCAGGGGAAAAGGGCCGGGGAGCTGTTTTTT
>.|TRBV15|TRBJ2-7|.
CATSRDSYEQYF
TGTGCCACCAGCAGGGACAGCTACGAGCAGTACTTC
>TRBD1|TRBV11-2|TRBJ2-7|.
CASSLQGAQTLYEQYF
TGTGCCAGCAGCTTACAGGGGGCCCAAACTCTATACGAGCAGTACTTC
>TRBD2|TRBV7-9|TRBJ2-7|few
CASSLAGSGNPYEQYF
TGTGCCAGCAGCTTAGCGGGTAGCGGGAACCCCTACGAGCAGTACTTC
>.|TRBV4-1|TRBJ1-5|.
CASSQVGRGGNQPQHF
TGCGCCAGCAGCCAGGTCGGTCGAGGGGGTAATCAGCCCCAGCATTTT
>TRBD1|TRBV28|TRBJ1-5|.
CASSLRGRSNQPQHF
TGTGCCAGCAGTTTAAGGGGGCGAAGCAATCAGCCCCAGCATTTT
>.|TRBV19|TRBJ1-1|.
CASLLGAEAFF
TGTGCCAGTCTGCTGGGCGCCGAAGCTTTCTTT
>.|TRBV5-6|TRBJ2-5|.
CASSLAVLETQYF
TGTGCCAGCAGCTTGGCTGTTTTAGAGACCCAGTACTTC
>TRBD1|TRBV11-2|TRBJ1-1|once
CASTLQGAVPEAFF
TGTGCCAGCACCTTACAGGGGGCGGTCCCTGAAGCTTTCTTT
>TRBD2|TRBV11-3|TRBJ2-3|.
CASSLALNLAGPFTDTQYF
TGTGCCAGCAGCTTAGCCTTAAATCTAGCGGGCCCATTCACAGATACGCAGTATTTT
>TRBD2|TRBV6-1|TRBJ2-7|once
CASSHGGEQYF
TGTGCCAGCAGTCACGGGGGGGAGCAGTACTTC
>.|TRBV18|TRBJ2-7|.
CASSPSRGVDEQYF
TGTGCCAGCTCACCATCCAGGGGAGTGGACGAGCAGTACTTC
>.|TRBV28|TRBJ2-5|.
CASSFARVGETQYF
TGTGCCAGCAGTTTTGCCAGGGTAGGAGAGACCCAGTACTTC
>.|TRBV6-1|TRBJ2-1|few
CASSVDSYNEQFF
TGTGCCAGCAGTGTAGACTCATACAATGAGCAGTTCTTC
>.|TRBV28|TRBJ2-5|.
CASSPDRIQYF
TGTGCCAGCAGTCCTGACAGGATCCAGTACTTC
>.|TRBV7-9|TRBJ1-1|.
CASSLVSGGEAFF
TGTGCCAGCAGCTTAGTTTCTGGAGGTGAAGCTTTCTTT
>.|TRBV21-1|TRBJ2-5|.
CASSKGQMGETQYF
TGTGCCAGCAGCAAAGGACAGATGGGGGAGACCCAGTACTTC
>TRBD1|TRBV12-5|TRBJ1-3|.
CASGPGTGQGNTIYF
TGTGCTAGTGGCCCCGGGACAGGGCAGGGAAACACCATATATTTT
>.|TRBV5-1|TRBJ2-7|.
CASSFQTDSYEQYF
TGCGCCAGCAGCTTTCAAACAGATTCCTACGAGCAGTACTTC
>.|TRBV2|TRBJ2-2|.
CASSEEGGTGELFF
TGTGCCAGCAGTGAAGAAGGGGGCACCGGGGAGCTGTTTTTT
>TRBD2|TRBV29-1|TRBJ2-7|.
CSVVREGHYEQYF
TGCAGCGTTGTAAGGGAGGGGCACTACGAGCAGTACTTC
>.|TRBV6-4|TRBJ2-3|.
CASSESGQGTDTQYF
TGTGCCAGCAGTGAGAGCGGCCAGGGCACAGATACGCAGTATTTT
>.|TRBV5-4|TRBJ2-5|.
CASSLAGSAIPHQETQYF
TGTGCCAGCAGCTTGGCCGGTAGCGCCATCCCCCACCAAGAGACCCAGTACTTC
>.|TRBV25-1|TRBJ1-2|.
CASSETLGLHYGYTF
TGTGCCAGCAGTGAAACGTTGGGGCTCCACTATGGCTACACCTTC